Each of the 29 T cell receptor beta chains below was sequenced from the same sample in a study of a mutant IDH1 vaccine in newly diagnosed glioma. Assay used: immunoSEQ multiplex PCR; TCRdb lists only in-frame clones, some missing. The data show around 50,000 clones, around 84% seen once. For these TCRs, the target antigens are not known. Time point meaning: week 47, end of study. In the vaccine, a single dose held 300 ug of the mutant IDH1 20-mer peptide, along with topical imiquimod. Sequenced material: PBMCs, taken from a glioma patient whose treatment included an IDH1 peptide vaccine. All receptors derive from a woman in her thirties with glioma. Some clones in this sample may be carry-over from other donors' samples.

The chain recombines TRBV6-1 with TRBJ1-5; TRBD1 is a possible D gene (6 bases). V was shortened by 1 base and J by 7 bases, with 17 bases between the two germline ends. In germline, CDR1 is MNHNS, CDR2 SASEGT. The CDR3 has 16 amino acids. The CDR3 region is CASSEGQGPFGQPQHF. The CDR3 DNA is TGTGCCAGCAGTGAAGGTCAGGGGCCCTTCGGGCAGCCCCAGCATTTT.

J is TRBJ2-1 and V is TRBV30; the D is unclear. Germline CDR1 is GTSNPN and CDR2 is SVGIG (reference sequence). CDR3 size: 14 residues. With 7 bases removed from V and 0 bases from J, the gap between germline ends came to 13 bases. The CDR3 DNA reads TGTGCCTCCCTACCGGACCGCTCCTACAATGAGCAGTTCTTC. The encoded protein is CASLPDRSYNEQFF.

The gene calls are TRBV14 and TRBJ2-3, with D tentatively TRBD2 (6 bases). Germline V gene data show CDR1 as SGHDN and CDR2 as FVKESK. This CDR3 spans 19 amino acids. V was pared by 4 bases and J by 9 bases, with 32 bases between. The CDR3 here is CASSPYKGLSGRTQWTQYF. CDR3 DNA: TGTGCCAGCAGCCCCTACAAGGGACTCTCAGGTCGAACACAGTGGACGCAGTATTTT.

The gene calls are TRBV14 and TRBJ2-3, with TRBD2 matching over 9 bases. The V gene's germline CDR1 is SGHDN and CDR2 FVKESK. The length of the CDR3 is 17 residues. V gave up 0 bases and J gave up 4 bases; unmatched junction bases: 8. The CDR3 DNA reads TGTGCCAGCAGCCAAGATGACTTAGCGGGAGAGGCAGATACGCAGTATTTT. Translated, it gives CASSQDDLAGEADTQYF. The variable domain in full, completed from reference TRBV14 and TRBJ2-3, reads EAGVTQFPSHSVIEKGQTVTLRCDPISGHDNLYWYRRVMGKEIKFLLHFVKESKQDESGMPNNRFLAERTGGTYSTLKVQPAELEDSGVYFCASSQDDLAGEADTQYFGPGTRLTVL.

The chain has TRBV6-6 and TRBJ2-5; TRBD2 aligns across 9 bases. Germline V lookup: CDR1 MNHNY, CDR2 SVGAGI (reference sequence). Germline trimming cut 6 bases from V and 4 bases from J; bases unmatched to any gene: 12. There are 16 residues in the CDR3. Here the CDR3 DNA reads TGTGCCAGCAGCCCCTGGGGAGCGGGAGGTCGAGAGACCCAGTACTTC. Its protein is CASSPWGAGGRETQYF.

The rearrangement uses TRBV27 and TRBJ2-7; perhaps TRBD1 as D (5 bases). From germline, CDR1 is MNHEY and CDR2 SMNVEV (reference sequence). Trimming stripped 6 bases from V and 5 bases from J, with 23 bases between. The length of the CDR3 is 16 residues. The CDR3: CASSGSRVIPLDEQYF. CDR3 nucleotides: TGTGCCAGCAGCGGAAGCAGGGTGATACCCCTCGACGAGCAGTACTTC.

The V and J genes are TRBV27 and TRBJ2-7; 8 bases line up with TRBD2. V lost 6 bases to trimming and J lost 2 bases; unmatched junction nucleotides: 18. The CDR3 is 18 amino acids. CDR1 and CDR2 from the germline V gene are MNHEY and SMNVEV (reference sequence). The chain's CDR3 is CASSSRWGSGTRTYEQYF. The DNA of the CDR3 is TGTGCCAGCAGCTCCCGGTGGGGTAGCGGGACCCGAACCTACGAGCAGTACTTC.

This clone showed up just a few times. Germline and junction disagree at one end, which may indicate a read error. The J gene is TRBJ1-4, the V gene TRBV19; 7 bases are shared with TRBD1. CDR3 size: 14 residues. Germline V gene sequence: CDR1 LNHDA, CDR2 SQIVND (reference sequence). The CDR3 sequence: CASSPGTAKEKLFF. CDR3 DNA: TGTGCCAGTAGTCCCGGGACAGCTAAAGAAAAACTGTTTTTT.

The J gene is TRBJ1-1, the V gene TRBV5-1; tentatively, D is TRBD1 (5 bases). Germline CDR1 is SGHRS and CDR2 is YFSETQ. This CDR3 region has 14 residues. With 0 bases removed from V and 1 base from J, the gap between germline ends came to 7 bases. This chain's CDR3 is CASSLAGQNTEAFF. For the CDR3, the DNA is TGCGCCAGCAGCTTGGCGGGGCAGAACACTGAAGCTTTCTTT. Supplemented by reference TRBV5-1 and TRBJ1-1, the full variable domain reads KAGVTQTPRYLIKTRGQQVTLSCSPISGHRSVSWYQQTPGQGLQFLFEYFSETQRNKGNFPGRFSGRQFSNSRSEMNVSTLELGDSALYLCASSLAGQNTEAFFGQGTRLTVV.

DNA of the CDR3: TGTGCCAGCAGCTCGACAGGTTGGAATGAAAAACTGTTTTTT. Amino acids: CASSSTGWNEKLFF. The V and J genes are TRBV7-6 and TRBJ1-4, with D possibly being TRBD1 (6 bases). This CDR3 is built from 14 residues. Germline CDR1 reads SGHVS; CDR2 reads FNYEAQ. Trimming stripped 4 bases from V and 5 bases from J, with 11 bases between.

This chain uses TRBV18 with TRBJ2-7; 15 nucleotides align to TRBD2. There are 15 residues in the CDR3. Germline loops: CDR1 KGHSH, CDR2 LQKENI. V was clipped by 3 bases and J by 5 bases; unmatched bases: 2. The CDR3, as DNA: TGTGCCAGCTCACCCGGGACTAGCGGGAGGAACGAGCAGTACTTC. Amino acid sequence: CASSPGTSGRNEQYF.

The rearrangement links TRBV10-3 to TRBJ1-2, with TRBD1 matching over 7 bases. Germline CDR1 is ENHRY and CDR2 is SYGVKD. The CDR3 consists of 13 residues. V was clipped by 2 bases and J by 4 bases; unmatched bases: 1. The CDR3 DNA reads TGTGCCATCAGTGAGACAGGGGCCTATGGCTACACCTTC. This encodes CAISETGAYGYTF.

Here the CDR3 reads CASSWDGGSSYEQYF. DNA for the CDR3: TGTGCCAGCAGCTGGGATGGCGGAAGCTCCTACGAGCAGTACTTC. The chain is built from TRBV5-5 and TRBJ2-7; D remains ambiguous. Germline V CDR1 and CDR2: SGHKS, YYEKEE (reference sequence). The CDR3 runs 15 residues. V was trimmed by 3 bases and J by 0 bases, leaving 13 bases between them. Together with reference TRBV5-5 and TRBJ2-7, the CDR3 gives the full variable domain: DAGVTQSPTHLIKTRGQQVTLRCSPISGHKSVSWYQQVLGQGPQFIFQYYEKEERGRGNFPDRFSARQFPNYSSELNVNALLLGDSALYLCASSWDGGSSYEQYFGPGTRLTVT.

The chain couples TRBV11-3 to TRBJ1-1; no reliable D call. The CDR3 covers 12 residues. From germline, CDR1 is SGHNT and CDR2 YENEEA. With 3 bases removed from V and 5 bases from J, the gap between germline ends came to 7 bases. This chain's CDR3 is CASSFGRTEAFF. For the CDR3, the DNA is TGTGCCAGCAGCTTCGGGAGGACTGAAGCTTTCTTT.

The chain employs TRBV2 and TRBJ2-1, with no clear D. Germline-derived CDR1 and CDR2 are SNHLY and FYNNEI. This CDR3 region has 14 residues. Trimming removed 6 bases at V and 5 bases at J, with 14 bases between. CDR3 bases: TGTGCCAGCAGCGTAGGGTATCGGGACAATGAGCAGTTCTTC. This gives the protein CASSVGYRDNEQFF.

V usage is TRBV7-6 and J usage is TRBJ2-7, with D perhaps being TRBD1 or TRBD2 (5 bases each). The germline V gene has CDR1 SGHVS and CDR2 FNYEAQ. CDR3 length: 13 amino acids. V lost 4 bases and J 7 bases, leaving 14 bases between the germline ends. CDR3 in DNA: TGTGCCAGCAGCTCGGGGTTAGGGGTAGAGCAGTACTTC. Amino acids: CASSSGLGVEQYF.

The J gene is TRBJ2-3, the V gene TRBV2, with D possibly TRBD2 on 6 matching bases. The CDR3 loop spans 14 amino acids. Trimming took off 8 bases at V and 0 bases at J, with 12 bases between the two ends. Per germline, CDR1 SNHLY and CDR2 FYNNEI. CDR3 sequence: CASSPGRSTDTQYF. The CDR3 bases are TGTGCCAGCTCCCCGGGGAGGAGCACAGATACGCAGTATTTT.

The rearrangement uses TRBV28 and TRBJ2-1; 11 bases are a match to TRBD2. Germline values: CDR1 MDHEN, CDR2 SYDVKM. The CDR3 runs to 15 residues. The junction had 7 bases not matched to a gene; V was cut back by 7 bases and J by 5 bases. CDR3 residues: CASTPTSGVNNEQFF. For the CDR3, the DNA is TGTGCCAGCACCCCGACTAGCGGGGTGAACAATGAGCAGTTCTTC.

This sequence joins TRBV13 and TRBJ2-1; no reliable D call. V was trimmed by 2 bases and J by 11 bases, leaving 13 bases between them. Looked up from germline, CDR1 is PRHDT and CDR2 is FYEKMQ (reference sequence). The CDR3 is made up of 13 amino acids. The CDR3 region is CASSLTDPKKQFF. In nucleotides, the CDR3 is TGTGCCAGCAGCTTAACCGACCCAAAGAAGCAGTTCTTC. The whole variable domain, remainder taken from reference TRBV13 and TRBJ2-1, is AAGVIQSPRHLIKEKRETATLKCYPIPRHDTVYWYQQGPGQDPQFLISFYEKMQSDKGSIPDRFSAQQFSDYHSELNMSSLELGDSALYFCASSLTDPKKQFFGPGTRLTVL.

In its sample, this clone was seen once. The genes are TRBV7-8 and TRBJ1-5, with TRBD1 identical over 8 bases. Germline-derived CDR1 and CDR2 are SGHVS and FQNEAQ. This CDR3 has 18 residues. J lost 0 bases, V lost 1 base, and 8 bases had no gene match. CDR3 DNA sequence: TGTGCCAGCAGCTTAGGGGCAGGGGGCACCTTTAGCAATCAGCCCCAGCATTTT. Amino acids: CASSLGAGGTFSNQPQHF.

The chain links TRBV30 to TRBJ2-7; D gene ambiguous. Trimming removed 0 bases at V and 7 bases at J, with 10 bases between. The CDR3 runs 12 residues. Germline lookup yields CDR1 GTSNPN and CDR2 SVGIG (reference sequence). As DNA, the CDR3 is TGTGCCTGGAGTGTTTCAGCTGGTGAGCAGTACTTC. Protein product: CAWSVSAGEQYF. Looking up the rest from reference TRBV30 and TRBJ2-7 gives the full variable domain: SQTIHQWPATLVQPVGSPLSLECTVEGTSNPNLYWYRQAAGRGLQLLFYSVGIGQISSEVPQNLSASRPQDRQFILSSKKLLLSDSGFYLCAWSVSAGEQYFGPGTRLTVT.

The rearrangement links TRBV4-2 to TRBJ1-1; no clear D. Germline V CDR1 and CDR2: LGHNA, YNFKEQ. The CDR3 is 16 residues long. Deletions cut 0 bases from V and 2 bases from J, with 13 bases between. CDR3 nucleotide sequence: TGTGCCAGCAGCCAAGAGAAGCCCGGCGGAAACACTGAAGCTTTCTTT. It specifies CASSQEKPGGNTEAFF.

The rearrangement links TRBV27 to TRBJ2-7; unclear D gene. The CDR3 extends over 11 amino acids. Germline CDR1 and CDR2: MNHEY and SMNVEV (reference sequence). V was pared by 6 bases and J by 2 bases, with 5 bases between. CDR3 loop: CASRSTYEQYF. CDR3 nucleotide sequence: TGTGCCAGCAGGTCTACCTACGAGCAGTACTTC.

The V and J genes are TRBV5-8 and TRBJ1-4, with TRBD1 identical over 9 bases. This CDR3 contains 16 residues. Losses at the gene ends were 2 bases for V and 4 bases for J; bases not matched to a gene: 6. Germline V lookup: CDR1 SGHTS, CDR2 YDEGEE. As DNA, the CDR3 is TGTGCCAGCAGCTTAGGGACAGGGCTTAATAATGAAAAACTGTTTTTT. It specifies CASSLGTGLNNEKLFF.

This chain uses TRBV6-1 with TRBJ1-5; 8 nucleotides agree with TRBD1. The CDR3 totals 15 residues. J was trimmed by 6 bases and V by 4 bases; bases with no gene match: 8. Germline values: CDR1 MNHNS, CDR2 SASEGT. CDR3 coding DNA: TGTGCCAGCAGTGGACCAGGGGGCGTTAGTCAGCCCCAGCATTTT. Protein: CASSGPGGVSQPQHF.

The chain links TRBV11-3 to TRBJ2-3; D gene uncertain. This CDR3 is built from 12 residues. The V gene's germline CDR1 is SGHNT and CDR2 YENEEA. Trimming left V 1 base short and J 5 bases short, with 4 bases between. The CDR3 reads CASSLGEDTQYF. CDR3 nucleotides: TGTGCCAGCAGCTTAGGGGAAGATACGCAGTATTTT.

V and J are TRBV18 and TRBJ1-1; perhaps TRBD1 as D (6 bases). The V end was cut by 2 bases, the J end by 0 bases, with 7 bases between. From germline, CDR1 is KGHSH and CDR2 LQKENI. This CDR3 contains 14 residues. Written as DNA, the CDR3 is TGTGCCAGCTCACCAGACAGGATGAACACTGAAGCTTTCTTT. Its protein is CASSPDRMNTEAFF.

This chain connects TRBV5-4 to TRBJ2-3; TRBD1 matches at 8 bases. The J segment lost 6 bases and the V segment lost 3 bases, leaving 6 bases of the junction unmatched. In germline, CDR1 is SGHNT, CDR2 YYREEE (reference sequence). The CDR3 contains 14 residues. The CDR3 DNA is TGTGCCAGCAGCTCCATGACAGGGGCGGATACGCAGTATTTT. Translating it yields CASSSMTGADTQYF. Looking up the rest from reference TRBV5-4 and TRBJ2-3 gives the full variable domain: ETGVTQSPTHLIKTRGQQVTLRCSSQSGHNTVSWYQQALGQGPQFIFQYYREEENGRGNFPPRFSGLQFPNYSSELNVNALELDDSALYLCASSSMTGADTQYFGPGTRLTVL.

The rearrangement joins TRBV27 to TRBJ2-7; TRBD2 matches at 10 bases. Germline V gives CDR1 MNHEY, CDR2 SMNVEV (reference sequence). CDR3 length: 17 residues. The V segment lost 3 bases and the J segment 6 bases; nucleotides outside the gene matches: 14. CDR3 bases: TGTGCCAGCAGTTTTCCCCCCTTAGCGGGAGGTGGACGCGAGCAGTACTTC. Protein: CASSFPPLAGGGREQYF.